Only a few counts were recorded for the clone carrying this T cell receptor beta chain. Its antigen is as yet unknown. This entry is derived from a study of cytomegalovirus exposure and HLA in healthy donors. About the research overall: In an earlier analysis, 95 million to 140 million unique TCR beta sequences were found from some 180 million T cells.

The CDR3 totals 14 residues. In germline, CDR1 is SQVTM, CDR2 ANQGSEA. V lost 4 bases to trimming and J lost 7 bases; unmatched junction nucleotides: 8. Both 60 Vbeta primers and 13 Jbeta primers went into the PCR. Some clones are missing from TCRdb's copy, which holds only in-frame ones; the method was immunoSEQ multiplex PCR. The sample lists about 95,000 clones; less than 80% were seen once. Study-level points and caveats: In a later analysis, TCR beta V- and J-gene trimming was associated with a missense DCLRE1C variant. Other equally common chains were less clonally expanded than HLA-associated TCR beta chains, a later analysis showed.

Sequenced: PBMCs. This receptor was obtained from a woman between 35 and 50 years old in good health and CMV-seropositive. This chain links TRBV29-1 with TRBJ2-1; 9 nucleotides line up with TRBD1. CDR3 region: CSVAEQGASNEQFF. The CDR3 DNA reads TGCAGCGTTGCCGAACAGGGGGCGTCTAATGAGCAGTTCTTC.